Shown below are 17 T cell receptor beta chains from a single sample sequenced in a study of T-cell memory formation after mild COVID-19. In TCRdb, the 5' RACE reads were re-called with MiXCR into one record per CDR3 protein. Among more than 250,000 distinct CDR3 sequences listed, 15% to 20% were seen once. Sequencing input: PBMCs or a T cell subset sorted from them (not recorded which). These receptors all come from a man aged 18 to 29 who had mild COVID-19 (a few samples of this study predate the infection). Cell type and time point are not known.

This clonotype was counted many times. CDR3 nucleotides: TGTGCCAGCAGCTTGGACTCAGATACGCAGTATTTT. Its protein is CASSLDSDTQYF. The chain is built from TRBV7-9 and TRBJ2-3; a weak D match, TRBD2 (5 bases). The CDR3 runs to 12 residues. Trimming took 3 bases from V and 4 from J, leaving 5 bases between them. CDR1 and CDR2 (germline): SEHNR, FQNEAQ (reference sequence).

This clonotype has at least ten counts. The genes are TRBV10-2 and TRBJ1-1; TRBD1 aligns across 7 bases. The CDR3 covers 12 residues. Germline V gene data show CDR1 as WSHSY and CDR2 as SAAADI. V lost 6 bases, J lost 11 bases, and 9 bases stayed unmatched. As DNA, the CDR3 is TGCGCCAGCAGCCCCAGGGGGTTTAGGGCTTTCTTT. This encodes CASSPRGFRAFF.

This clonotype was seen at least ten times. The genes are TRBV5-1 and TRBJ2-3; 7 positions match TRBD2. There are 16 residues in the CDR3. Trimming cost V 6 bases and J 0 bases; bases outside gene matches: 10. CDR1 and CDR2 (germline): SGHRS, YFSETQ. DNA of the CDR3: TGCGCCAGCACCCGACGGGGGGTCCCTAGCACAGATACGCAGTATTTT. Translation gives CASTRRGVPSTDTQYF.

This clonotype was recorded a few times. The chain uses TRBV6-5 and TRBJ2-6, with a weak D call TRBD2 (5 bases). Between the trimmed V and J ends, which lost 4 bases and 0 bases, there was a span of 10 bases. The germline V gene has CDR1 MNHEY and CDR2 SVGAGI. The CDR3 has 16 amino acids. This chain's CDR3 is CASSWTGSSGANVLTF. Written as DNA, the CDR3 is TGTGCCAGCAGTTGGACGGGAAGCTCTGGGGCCAACGTCCTGACTTTC.

The J gene is TRBJ1-1, the V gene TRBV28; a weak D match, TRBD1 (6 bases). Germline values: CDR1 MDHEN, CDR2 SYDVKM. The V end was cut by 7 bases, the J end by 7 bases, with 22 bases between. The CDR3 is 15 residues long. DNA of the CDR3: TGTGCCAGCACCCCCGGCGCGGGGGGCCCCTTTGAAGCTTTCTTT. Its translation is CASTPGAGGPFEAFF. The full variable domain, rest sourced from reference TRBV28 and TRBJ1-1, is DVKVTQSSRYLVKRTGEKVFLECVQDMDHENMFWYRQDPGLGLRLIYFSYDVKMKEKGDIPEGYSVSREKKERFSLILESASTNQTSMYLCASTPGAGGPFEAFFGQGTRLTVV.

This clonotype was picked up a small number of times. The chain couples TRBV7-9 to TRBJ2-3, with 7 bases that match TRBD1. This CDR3 has 15 residues. V shed 2 bases, J shed 5 bases, and the junction held 7 bases outside the gene matches. The V gene's germline CDR1 is SEHNR and CDR2 FQNEAQ (reference sequence). CDR3 protein: CASSLTGTALDTQYF. The CDR3 bases are TGTGCCAGCAGCTTAACCGGGACAGCCCTAGATACGCAGTATTTT.

Concerning this clonotype: This likely comes from a read error, as the CDR3 has no conserved phenylalanine or tryptophan at its end. This chain connects TRBV5-1 to TRBJ2-7; perhaps TRBD1 as D (6 bases). V was cut by 3 bases and J by 3 bases, with 7 bases left in between. The V gene's germline CDR1 is SGHRS and CDR2 YFSETQ. This CDR3 has 12 amino acids. The CDR3 spells CASSSQGYEQYL. The DNA of the CDR3 is TGCGCCAGCAGCTCACAGGGCTACGAGCAGTACTTA.

This clonotype turned up a few times. The gene calls are TRBV29-1 and TRBJ1-1; possibly TRBD1 for D (5 bases). The CDR3 has 15 residues. Trimming stripped 4 bases from V and 1 base from J, with 16 bases between. Germline CDR1 reads SQVTM; CDR2 reads ANQGSEA. The CDR3 nucleotides are TGCAGCGTTGGCCAGCCCCAGGGTACGAACACTGAAGCTTTCTTT. This encodes CSVGQPQGTNTEAFF.

The rearrangement joins TRBV7-6 to TRBJ1-1, with 7 bases that match TRBD1. This CDR3 is built from 16 residues. The germline V gene encodes CDR1 SGHVS and CDR2 FNYEAQ. The J segment lost 0 bases and the V segment lost 5 bases, leaving 9 bases of the junction unmatched. The CDR3 DNA reads as TGTGCCAGCAGCCCAAGTTCGGGACAGATGAACACTGAAGCTTTCTTT. It encodes CASSPSSGQMNTEAFF. Based on the CDR3 plus reference TRBV7-6 and TRBJ1-1, the full variable domain is GAGVSQSPRYKVTKRGQDVALRCDPISGHVSLYWYRQALGQGPEFLTYFNYEAQQDKSGLPNDRFSAERPEGSISTLTIQRTEQRDSAMYRCASSPSSGQMNTEAFFGQGTRLTVV.

The chain couples TRBV5-4 to TRBJ1-5; perhaps TRBD1 as D (5 bases). From germline, CDR1 is SGHNT and CDR2 YYREEE (reference sequence). CDR3 length equals 13 residues. Trimming removed 4 bases at V and 9 bases at J, with 14 bases between. The CDR3 nucleotides are TGTGCCAGCAGCCAAGGCGCGGGGCCGCCCCAGCATTTT. It translates to CASSQGAGPPQHF.

This clonotype was detected a few times. The V call is TRBV6-2 or TRBV6-3, the J call TRBJ1-6; perhaps TRBD1 as D (6 bases). The CDR3 contains 14 residues. From germline, CDR1 is MNHEY and CDR2 SVGEGT. V was shortened by 5 bases and J by 5 bases, with 10 bases between the two germline ends. In DNA form, the CDR3 reads TGTGCCAGCAGTCGGACAGCCCATAATTCACCCCTCCACTTT. Translated: CASSRTAHNSPLHF.

The genes are TRBV25-1 and TRBJ2-2; a weak D match, TRBD2 (6 bases). Germline V CDR1 and CDR2: MGHDK, SYGVNS. V was trimmed by 0 bases and J by 0 bases, leaving 17 bases between them. The CDR3 totals 19 residues. CDR3 protein: CASSEYNWEVGTNTGELFF. The CDR3 DNA is TGTGCCAGCAGTGAATATAATTGGGAGGTGGGAACGAACACCGGGGAGCTGTTTTTT. Variable domain in full (rest from reference TRBV25-1 and TRBJ2-2): EADIYQTPRYLVIGTGKKITLECSQTMGHDKMYWYQQDPGMELHLIHYSYGVNSTEKGDLSSESTVSRIRTEHFPLTLESARPSHTSQYLCASSEYNWEVGTNTGELFFGEGSRLTVL.

V gene TRBV5-6 combines with J gene TRBJ2-7; a possible D gene is TRBD1 (6 bases). The CDR3 runs to 14 residues. Trimming pared 1 base from V and 2 bases from J, leaving 10 bases between. Germline-derived CDR1 and CDR2 are SGHDT and YYEEEE. The CDR3: CASSLTGNPYEQYV. The DNA of the CDR3 is TGTGCCAGCAGCTTGACAGGGAACCCCTACGAGCAGTACGTC.

This clonotype has only a few counts. This chain joins TRBV5-6 and TRBJ1-4; D remains unclear. The CDR3 runs to 13 residues. The ends were cut back, 5 bases at V and 7 bases at J, with 12 bases in the middle. From germline, CDR1 is SGHDT and CDR2 YYEEEE. The CDR3 DNA follows: TGTGCCAGCAGTTCAAGGCCGGGTGAAAAACTGTTTTTT. Protein product: CASSSRPGEKLFF.

The rearrangement uses TRBV24-1 and TRBJ2-1; 9 positions match TRBD1. Germline V gene lookup returns CDR1 KGHDR and CDR2 SFDVKD. Unmatched junction bases numbered 6, after V lost 4 bases and J lost 6 bases. The CDR3 runs 15 residues. CDR3 coding DNA: TGTGCCACCAGTGAGGGGACAGGGATGACCAATGAGCAGTTCTTC. Its protein product is CATSEGTGMTNEQFF.

The chain recombines TRBV27 with TRBJ2-6; possible D gene TRBD1, 5 bases. V lost 3 bases to trimming and J lost 0 bases, with 9 bases between them. The CDR3 totals 16 residues. Germline assignment: CDR1 MNHEY and CDR2 SMNVEV (reference sequence). The CDR3 spells CASSFRQSSGANVLTF. CDR3 coding DNA: TGTGCCAGCAGTTTCAGACAGAGCTCTGGGGCCAACGTCCTGACTTTC.

V and J are TRBV6-2 or TRBV6-3 and TRBJ2-5; 13 positions match TRBD2. V shed 5 bases, J shed 5 bases, and the junction held 2 bases outside the gene matches. The CDR3 extends over 14 amino acids. From germline, CDR1 is MNHEY and CDR2 SVGEGT. CDR3 coding DNA: TGTGCCAGCAGTGAGACTAGCGGGAGGGAGACCCAGTACTTC. Protein product: CASSETSGRETQYF.